This TCR beta chain was captured in a study of blood T cell repertoires in COVID-19. Looking at the study overall: There were acute and convalescent COVID-19 samples, and they came from the United States, Italy and Spain. The cDNA or gDNA used as material had been derived from T cells, B-cell-depleted T cells, or PBMCs.

Germline V gene data show CDR1 as KGHSH and CDR2 as LQKENI. J gave up 3 bases and V 4 bases, and 14 bases lay outside the gene matches. This CDR3 has 17 residues. Per the original data handling: Estimated nucleated cell counts came from reference gene primer amplification. TCRdb keeps only in-frame clones here, not all; method: immunoSEQ multiplex PCR. The V and J calls and clone size come from that table; D and trimming were worked out from the DNA. The sample has about 190,000 clones; around 90% are singletons. The specimen was peripheral blood. J is TRBJ1-2 and V is TRBV18; 7 bases agree with TRBD1. The TCR originated in a man aged 35 to 55 with acute or convalescent COVID-19. The CDR3 region has the DNA TGTGCCAGCTCACTAAGCCCCGGGACAGATTATGACTATGGCTACACCTTC. It is translated as CASSLSPGTDYDYGYTF.